Below, one TCR beta chain is given with its context. What it binds is unknown. The data belong to a study of T-cell memory formation after mild COVID-19. Overall study findings and caveats: CD4/CD8 balance characterized clones contracting day 15 to 85, and CD4+ skew characterized later expanders. Clones that contracted clustered mainly in CM and EM if CD4+ and in EMRA if CD8+. Some SARS-CoV-2-responding clones were already detected in memory before infection.

TCRdb called the 5' RACE reads again in MiXCR, with one record for every CDR3 protein. The table lists 450,000 to 700,000 distinct CDR3 sequences, over 15% of them singletons. The CDR3 spans 16 residues. Germline V lookup: CDR1 SGHTA, CDR2 FQGTGA. J lost 5 bases, V lost 4 bases, and 13 bases had no gene match. The sequencing sample was made of PBMCs or a T cell subset sorted from them (not recorded which). This rearrangement joins TRBV7-3 to TRBJ2-7; 8 positions agree with TRBD1. This TCR was recovered from an adult woman who had mild COVID-19 (a few samples of this study predate the infection). Cell type and time point are not known. CDR3: CASSSQFGQGCHEQYF. The CDR3, as DNA: TGTGCCAGCAGCTCCCAGTTTGGACAGGGATGCCACGAGCAGTACTTC.